The 31 T cell receptor beta chains in this list originate from one sample, sequenced in a study of CD8+CD57+ T cells in acquired aplastic anemia. Investigators profiled TCR beta VDJ and CDR3 from genomic DNA template. Each CDR3 protein gets one entry after TCRdb re-called the reads with MiXCR. The table records 150,000 or so distinct CDR3 sequences, approximately 52% of them present only once. Patients selected for sequencing had displayed CD8+CD57+ cell expansion by flow cytometry. The sample comprised sorted CD4+, CD8+, or CD8+CD57+ T cells (not recorded which) from PBMCs. These receptors were obtained from a human donor with aplastic anemia.

The chain combines TRBV20-1 with TRBJ2-7, with D possibly called TRBD1 or TRBD2 (5 bases each). Trimming took off 6 bases at V and 6 bases at J, with 21 bases between the two ends. From germline, CDR1 is DFQATT and CDR2 SNEGSKA (reference sequence). CDR3 length: 14 amino acids. CDR3 residues: CSASSIVAGTEQYF. CDR3 nucleotides: TGCAGTGCCAGTAGTATAGTGGCAGGGACCGAGCAGTACTTC.

The rearrangement joins TRBV6-1 to TRBJ1-1, with a weak D call TRBD1 (5 bases). CDR3 size: 13 residues. Germline lookup yields CDR1 MNHNS and CDR2 SASEGT. Trimming took 3 bases from V and 5 from J, leaving 10 bases between them. The CDR3 is CASSDWTITEAFF. As DNA, the CDR3 is TGTGCCAGCAGTGATTGGACAATAACTGAAGCTTTCTTT.

CDR3 bases: TGTGCCAGCAGCAAGCGACTAGCGGATTCCTACAATGAGCAGTTCTTC. Translating it yields CASSKRLADSYNEQFF. The rearrangement links TRBV7-8 to TRBJ2-1; 9 nucleotides agree with TRBD2. The CDR3 sequence is 16 residues long. CDR1 and CDR2 (germline): SGHVS, FQNEAQ. After removal of 5 bases from V and 1 base from J, the junction contained 6 bases not matched to a gene.

Comment on this clonotype: The junction and the germline gene differ at one end; a read error may be behind it. CDR3 DNA sequence: TGCGCCAGCAGCCAAGATTGGCAGTCCCCTGAAGCTTTC. Encoded protein: CASSQDWQSPEAF. The V gene is TRBV4-3, the J gene TRBJ2-6; D ambiguous. Looked up from germline, CDR1 is LGHNA and CDR2 is YSLEER. The CDR3 is made up of 13 amino acids.

A word on this clonotype: Here the CDR3 omits its conserved ending phenylalanine or tryptophan, so a read error is the likely source. The gene calls are TRBV9 and TRBJ1-2, with a tentative D call TRBD1 (5 bases). The CDR3 runs to 16 residues. The germline V gene encodes CDR1 SGDLS and CDR2 YYNGEE. With 0 bases removed from V and 6 bases from J, the gap between germline ends came to 18 bases. The CDR3 loop is CASSVAERARGHGYTL. CDR3 in DNA: TGTGCCAGCAGCGTAGCTGAGCGGGCGCGGGGCCATGGCTACACCCTC.

This chain joins TRBV10-3 and TRBJ1-1; the match to TRBD1 covers 9 bases. Germline values: CDR1 ENHRY, CDR2 SYGVKD. V lost 10 bases to trimming and J lost 4 bases; unmatched junction nucleotides: 10. The CDR3 extends over 14 amino acids. The DNA of the CDR3 is TGTGCCAGCACTATGAAGACAGGGGGCACTGAAGCTTTCTTT. It codes for CASTMKTGGTEAFF.

This clonotype was counted between two and nine times. CDR3 nucleotide sequence: TGTGCCAGCAGCCAGGAGATGGAACTGTTCGAGCAGTTCTTC. It codes for CASSQEMELFEQFF. The rearrangement links TRBV4-2 to TRBJ2-1, with unresolved D. In germline, CDR1 is LGHNA, CDR2 YNFKEQ. The CDR3 runs to 14 residues. Trimming cost V 3 bases and J 10 bases, with 16 bases left between them.

The chain recombines TRBV19 with TRBJ2-2; 7 nucleotides line up with TRBD2. Germline loops: CDR1 LNHDA, CDR2 SQIVND (reference sequence). The V segment lost 5 bases and the J segment 6 bases; nucleotides outside the gene matches: 9. This CDR3 spans 15 amino acids. CDR3 sequence reads: CASSWGGNDAGELFF. CDR3 coding DNA: TGTGCCAGTAGTTGGGGAGGGAATGACGCCGGGGAGCTGTTTTTT.

In DNA, the CDR3 is TGCGCCAGCAGTGTCAGACAGGGGGGATCCTACAATGAGCAGTTCTTC. Its translation: CASSVRQGGSYNEQFF. This chain joins TRBV10-1 and TRBJ2-1, with TRBD1 identical over 9 bases. CDR1 and CDR2 (germline): WNHNN, SYGVQD (reference sequence). The CDR3 is 16 residues long. The V and J ends lost 4 bases and 1 base, in that order; junction bases with no gene match: 5.

The chain is built from TRBV29-1 and TRBJ1-1, with a possible D match to TRBD1 (5 bases). V was shortened by 4 bases and J by 6 bases, with 9 bases between the two germline ends. This CDR3 has 11 amino acids. Germline V gene data show CDR1 as SQVTM and CDR2 as ANQGSEA. The chain's CDR3 is CSVARAAEAFF. In DNA, the CDR3 is TGCAGCGTTGCCAGGGCCGCTGAAGCTTTCTTT.

V gene TRBV7-9 combines with J gene TRBJ1-1; tentatively, D is TRBD1 (6 bases). Trimming took 5 bases from V and 5 from J, leaving 15 bases between them. Looked up from germline, CDR1 is SEHNR and CDR2 is FQNEAQ (reference sequence). This CDR3 is built from 14 residues. CDR3 residues: CASSAQGSGTEAFF. In DNA form, the CDR3 reads TGTGCCAGCAGCGCCCAGGGGTCGGGGACTGAAGCTTTCTTT. Full variable domain (remainder filled in from reference TRBV7-9 and TRBJ1-1): DTGVSQNPRHKITKRGQNVTFRCDPISEHNRLYWYRQTLGQGPEFLTYFQNEAQLEKSRLLSDRFSAERPKGSFSTLEIQRTEQGDSAMYLCASSAQGSGTEAFFGQGTRLTVV.

The chain recombines TRBV10-2 with TRBJ2-1; D gene ambiguous. There are 13 residues in the CDR3. Germline V gene lookup returns CDR1 WSHSY and CDR2 SAAADI. Between the trimmed V and J ends, which lost 0 bases and 8 bases, there was a span of 8 bases. The CDR3 protein is CASSESVIHEQFF. The CDR3 DNA follows: TGCGCCAGCAGTGAGTCAGTTATCCATGAGCAGTTCTTC.

In its sample, this clonotype was seen many times. The V and J genes are TRBV12-3 or TRBV12-4 and TRBJ2-7; perhaps TRBD1 as D (6 bases). CDR3 length equals 15 residues. V was clipped by 6 bases and J by 4 bases, with 19 bases between them. The CDR3 protein is CASSPRDRTVYEQYF. The CDR3 DNA follows: TGTGCCAGCAGCCCGAGAGACCGGACAGTTTACGAGCAGTACTTC.

This clonotype was detected a few times. A junction boundary mismatches the germline segment, possibly from a read error. V usage is TRBV5-6 and J usage is TRBJ2-2, with D tentatively TRBD2 (6 bases). Germline values: CDR1 SGHDT, CDR2 YYEEEE. The CDR3 runs 16 residues. CDR3 region: CASSLRDHIHTGGLFF. The CDR3 nucleotides read TGTGCCAGCAGCTTACGGGACCACATCCACACCGGGGGGCTGTTTTTT.

This clonotype was observed many times. The chain combines TRBV5-1 with TRBJ2-7; D is possibly TRBD1 (5 bases). CDR3 length: 12 amino acids. V dropped 2 bases and J dropped 5 bases, with 8 bases sitting between them. The germline gives CDR1 SGHRS, CDR2 YFSETQ. The CDR3 DNA reads as TGCGCCAGCAGCTTACAAGGGGACGAGCAGTACTTC. It is translated as CASSLQGDEQYF.

The CDR3 DNA sequence: TGTGCCAGCAACCCAGGGATTCACAGCTATGGCTACACCTTC. Its translation: CASNPGIHSYGYTF. The chain uses TRBV12-3 or TRBV12-4 and TRBJ1-2, with D perhaps TRBD1 (5 bases). The ends were cut back, 7 bases at V and 4 bases at J, with 16 bases in the middle. There are 14 residues in the CDR3.

The table lists this clonotype with many counts. The rearrangement links TRBV5-1 to TRBJ1-1; TRBD1 matches 12 bases. This CDR3 is 18 amino acids long. The V gene end was trimmed by 3 bases and the J gene end by 3 bases; junction bases not matched to a gene: 12. CDR1 and CDR2 from the germline V gene are SGHRS and YFSETQ. The CDR3 here is CASSWKTGTGGADTEAFF. The CDR3 DNA reads as TGCGCCAGCAGCTGGAAAACCGGGACAGGGGGCGCGGACACTGAAGCTTTCTTT.

The genes are TRBV10-3 and TRBJ2-3; TRBD2 agrees at 7 bases. Losses at the gene ends were 10 bases for V and 0 bases for J; bases not matched to a gene: 10. The CDR3 is 15 residues long. Germline CDR1 is ENHRY and CDR2 is SYGVKD. The CDR3 here is CASSPLAASTDTQYF. The DNA for the CDR3 is TGTGCCAGCTCCCCCCTAGCGGCGAGCACAGATACGCAGTATTTT.

CDR3: CASGPQEGTEAFF. CDR3 coding DNA: TGTGCCAGCGGCCCCCAGGAGGGCACTGAAGCTTTCTTT. The V gene is TRBV2, the J gene TRBJ1-1; D is unresolved. In germline, CDR1 is SNHLY, CDR2 FYNNEI. This CDR3 comprises 13 residues. V was clipped by 8 bases and J by 4 bases, with 14 bases between them.

The V call is TRBV20-1, the J call TRBJ2-6; no clear D gene. Germline-derived CDR1 and CDR2 are DFQATT and SNEGSKA (reference sequence). Trimming stripped 3 bases from V and 0 bases from J, with 6 bases between. CDR3 length: 14 amino acids. The CDR3 DNA follows: TGCAGTGCTAGCGAGCTCTCTGGGGCCAACGTCCTGACTTTC. This translates into CSASELSGANVLTF.

This clonotype was recorded at least ten times. The chain employs TRBV10-2 and TRBJ2-1; 8 bases agree with TRBD1. V dropped 9 bases and J dropped 6; count of bases not matched to a gene: 1. CDR3 length: 11 residues. Germline V gene data show CDR1 as WSHSY and CDR2 as SAAADI. The CDR3 DNA sequence: TGCGCCAGTACAGGGGGCAATGAGCAGTTCTTC. This sequence encodes CASTGGNEQFF.

This clonotype was seen once. The chain couples TRBV7-9 to TRBJ2-7; the D gene is possibly TRBD1 (6 bases). Germline V gene lookup returns CDR1 SEHNR and CDR2 FQNEAQ (reference sequence). Trimming removed 3 bases at V and 5 bases at J, with 11 bases between. CDR3 length: 13 residues. The DNA of the CDR3 is TGTGCCAGCAGCTTTACAGGGTCTGACGAGCAGTACGTC. This codes for CASSFTGSDEQYV.

This clonotype was observed at least ten times. The chain links TRBV4-2 to TRBJ2-5; 11 nucleotides agree with TRBD1. The CDR3 has 18 amino acids. Germline trimming cut 0 bases from V and 7 bases from J; bases unmatched to any gene: 13. Germline V gives CDR1 LGHNA, CDR2 YNFKEQ. CDR3 nucleotides: TGTGCCAGCAGCCAAGAGGGGACAGGGGGTGCCCGGGGGTGGACCCAGTACTTC. Amino acids: CASSQEGTGGARGWTQYF.

This clonotype has ten or more counts. This sequence joins TRBV2 and TRBJ2-2, with 7 bases that match TRBD1. In germline, CDR1 is SNHLY, CDR2 FYNNEI. After removal of 9 bases from V and 2 bases from J, the junction contained 9 bases not matched to a gene. The CDR3 runs 15 residues. CDR3 in amino acids: CASINGDSNTGELFF. CDR3 nucleotides: TGTGCCAGTATAAATGGGGACAGTAACACCGGGGAGCTGTTTTTT.

This clonotype was observed at least ten times. The chain links TRBV6-2 or TRBV6-3 to TRBJ1-3; possible D gene TRBD1, 5 bases. There are 16 residues in the CDR3. V lost 2 bases, J lost 0 bases, and 11 bases lay in between. Germline V gene sequence: CDR1 MNHEY, CDR2 SVGEGT. The CDR3 loop is CASSYVTASSGNTIYF. The CDR3 bases are TGTGCCAGCAGTTACGTGACAGCCAGCTCTGGAAACACCATATATTTT.

The chain employs TRBV25-1 and TRBJ1-6; the match to TRBD1 covers 8 bases. The length of the CDR3 is 16 residues. After removal of 0 bases from V and 8 bases from J, the junction contained 6 bases not matched to a gene. Per germline, CDR1 MGHDK and CDR2 SYGVNS. The CDR3, as DNA: TGTGCCAGCAGTGAATATAGGGCAGGGGGCTATTCACCCCTCCACTTT. Its protein is CASSEYRAGGYSPLHF. Full variable domain (remainder filled in from reference TRBV25-1 and TRBJ1-6): EADIYQTPRYLVIGTGKKITLECSQTMGHDKMYWYQQDPGMELHLIHYSYGVNSTEKGDLSSESTVSRIRTEHFPLTLESARPSHTSQYLCASSEYRAGGYSPLHFGNGTRLTVT.

This clonotype was seen ten or more times. CDR3 loop: CSAVDRNTGELFF. In nucleotides, the CDR3 is TGCAGTGCGGTCGACAGGAACACCGGGGAGCTGTTTTTT. The chain employs TRBV20-1 and TRBJ2-2; the D gene is possibly TRBD1 (5 bases). The germline V gene encodes CDR1 DFQATT and CDR2 SNEGSKA (reference sequence). The CDR3 length is 13 residues. The V gene lost 6 bases and the J gene lost 1 base, with 9 bases spanning the gap.

The J gene is TRBJ2-7, the V gene TRBV7-2, with D tentatively TRBD1 (5 bases). V lost 5 bases, J lost 7 bases, and 18 bases lay in between. This CDR3 contains 14 residues. In germline, CDR1 is SGHTA, CDR2 FQGNSA. CDR3 DNA: TGTGCCAGCAGCACCCCGACAGAATTCAAGGAGCAGTACTTC. Translation gives CASSTPTEFKEQYF.

In this sample, this clonotype turned up a few times. The chain recombines TRBV6-1 with TRBJ1-5, with D possibly TRBD1 on 5 matching bases. V shed 7 bases and J shed 4 bases, with 11 bases lying between them. The CDR3 contains 13 residues. Looked up from germline, CDR1 is MNHNS and CDR2 is SASEGT. In DNA, the CDR3 is TGTGCCAGCACCCCCAGGGTGAATCAGCCCCAGCATTTT. Translating it yields CASTPRVNQPQHF.

The gene calls are TRBV20-1 and TRBJ2-3; TRBD2 matches at 7 bases. The V gene's germline CDR1 is DFQATT and CDR2 SNEGSKA (reference sequence). This CDR3 is 12 amino acids long. CDR3: CSTSGGTDTQYF. CDR3 nucleotide sequence: TGCAGCACCTCGGGGGGTACAGATACGCAGTATTTT.

Remarks on this clonotype: The junction departs from germline at one end; a sequencing error may be responsible. The J gene is TRBJ2-7, the V gene TRBV10-3; 9 nucleotides match TRBD2. This CDR3 is 15 amino acids long. The germline CDR1 and CDR2 sequences are ENHRY and SYGVKD. CDR3 sequence reads: CASSADLAGPYEQYF. The CDR3 DNA is TGTGCCAGCAGTGCCGACCTAGCGGGGCCCTACGAGCAGTACTTC.